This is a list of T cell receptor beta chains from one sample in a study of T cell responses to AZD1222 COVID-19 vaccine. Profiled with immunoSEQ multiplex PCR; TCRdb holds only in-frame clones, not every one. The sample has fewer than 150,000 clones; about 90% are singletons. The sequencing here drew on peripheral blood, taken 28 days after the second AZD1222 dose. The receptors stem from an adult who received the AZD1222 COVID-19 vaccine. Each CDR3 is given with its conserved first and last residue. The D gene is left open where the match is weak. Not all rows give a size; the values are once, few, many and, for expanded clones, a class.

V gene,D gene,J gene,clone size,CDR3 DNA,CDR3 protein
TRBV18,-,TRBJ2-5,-,TGTGCCAGCTCGCTCCAAGAGACCCAGTACTTC,CASSLQETQYF
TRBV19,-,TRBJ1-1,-,TGTGCCAGTAGCCCCGGGGTTTGGGGTGAAGCTTTCTTT,CASSPGVWGEAFF
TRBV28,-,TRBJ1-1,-,TGTGCCAGCATGGACAGCCGGAGGACTGAAGCTTTCTTT,CASMDSRRTEAFF
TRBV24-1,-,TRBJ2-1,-,TGTGCCACCAGTGATTTGGGACACAACAATGAGCAGTTCTTC,CATSDLGHNNEQFF
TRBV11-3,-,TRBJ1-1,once,TGTGCCAGCAGCGTGACCGGGACTAAAGCTGAAGCTTTCTTT,CASSVTGTKAEAFF
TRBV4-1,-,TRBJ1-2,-,TGCGCCAGCAGCCAAGTCGCTACAACCGACTATGGCTACACCTTC,CASSQVATTDYGYTF
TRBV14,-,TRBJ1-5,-,TGTGCCAGCAGCCCGCCTCCCGACAGGCATAATCAGCCCCAGCATTTT,CASSPPPDRHNQPQHF
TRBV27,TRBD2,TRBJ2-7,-,TGTGCCAGCAGCCCCCTAGGGGAGGGCCGGCACGAGCAGTACTTC,CASSPLGEGRHEQYF
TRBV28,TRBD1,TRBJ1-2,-,TGTGCCAGCAGTTTGGGACAGAACTCTGGCTACACCTTC,CASSLGQNSGYTF
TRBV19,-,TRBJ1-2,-,TGTGCCAGTAGGGGGGGGAGCTCGAACTATGGCTACACCTTC,CASRGGSSNYGYTF
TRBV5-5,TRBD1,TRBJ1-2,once,TGTGCCAGCAGGACAACAGGGGGCGCAGGGGGTTTCGGCTACACCTTC,CASRTTGGAGGFGYTF
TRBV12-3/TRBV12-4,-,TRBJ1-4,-,TGTGCCAGCAGTTCAGGGTTCCGTGAAAAACTGTTTTTT,CASSSGFREKLFF
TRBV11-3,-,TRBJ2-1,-,TGTGCCAGCAGCTTAGTTGGGGGGACGGGGAATGAGCAGTTCTTC,CASSLVGGTGNEQFF
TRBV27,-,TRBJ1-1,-,TGTGCCAGCAGCCTCCGGGAGAGGGTGACTGAAGCTTTCTTT,CASSLRERVTEAFF
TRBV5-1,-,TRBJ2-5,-,TGCGCCAGCGGCCTGCGGGGGCCCCCAGAGACCCAGTACTTC,CASGLRGPPETQYF
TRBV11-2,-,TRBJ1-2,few,TGTGCCAGCAGCTTATTACAGAAACGTAACTATGGCTACACCTTC,CASSLLQKRNYGYTF
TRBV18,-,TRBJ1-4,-,TGTGCCAGCTCACCAATTCAAGGGAGGATGAATGAAAAACTGTTTTTT,CASSPIQGRMNEKLFF
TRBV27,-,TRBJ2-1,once,TGTGCCAGCAGTTTTGGCAGGAGGGCGGACAATGAGCAGTTCTTC,CASSFGRRADNEQFF
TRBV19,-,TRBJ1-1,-,TGTGCCAGTAGCCGAACGGGAAACACTGAAGCTTTCTTT,CASSRTGNTEAFF
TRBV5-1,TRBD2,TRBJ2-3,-,TGCGCCAGCAGCTCCCGCTCGGGGGGGCGCTCTAGCACAGATACGCAGTATTTT,CASSSRSGGRSSTDTQYF
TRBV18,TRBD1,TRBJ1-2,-,TGTGCCAGCTCACCACTGGGGACAGGGGGTGACTATGGCTACACCTTC,CASSPLGTGGDYGYTF
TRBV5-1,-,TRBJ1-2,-,TGCGCCAGTCGGGAGACAGGCCCCCACTATGGCTACACCTTC,CASRETGPHYGYTF
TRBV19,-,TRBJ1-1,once,TGTGCCAGTAGTATTCTGGGTGAGGGCACTGAAGCTTTCTTT,CASSILGEGTEAFF
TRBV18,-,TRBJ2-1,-,TGTGCCAGCTCACGGTCCAGGGACAATGAGCAGTTCTTC,CASSRSRDNEQFF
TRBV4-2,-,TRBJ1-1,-,TGTGCCAGCAGTCTTGAGGACCTGAAGAACACTGAAGCTTTCTTT,CASSLEDLKNTEAFF
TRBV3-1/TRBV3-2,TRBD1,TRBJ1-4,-,TGTGCCAGCAGCCAGGATCCCTACTACCACCACGATTATTCCGGGACAGGGGATGAAAAACTGTTTTTT,CASSQDPYYHHDYSGTGDEKLFF
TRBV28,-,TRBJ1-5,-,TGTGCCAGCAGTTTACCCCGTCAGGGGTATCAGCCCCAGCATTTT,CASSLPRQGYQPQHF
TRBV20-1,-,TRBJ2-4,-,TGCAGTGTTAGGGATGTCGACATTCAGTACTTC,CSVRDVDIQYF
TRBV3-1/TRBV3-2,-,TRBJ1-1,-,TGTGCCAGCAGCCAAGGGCAGGGCGACACTGAAGCTTTCTTT,CASSQGQGDTEAFF
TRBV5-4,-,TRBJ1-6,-,TGTGCCAGCAGCTCGGGACGGGATAATTCACCCCTCCACTTT,CASSSGRDNSPLHF
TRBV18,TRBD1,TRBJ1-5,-,TGTGCCAGCTCACCCGGGACAGGGGGAGGTCAGCCCCAGCATTTT,CASSPGTGGGQPQHF
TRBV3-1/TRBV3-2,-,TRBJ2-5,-,TGTGCCAGCAGCCAAGCGGGAGCTAGAGAGACCCAGTACTTC,CASSQAGARETQYF
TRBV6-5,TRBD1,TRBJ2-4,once,TGTGCCATCAGGGCAGGGGGCATAAACATTCAGTACTTC,CAIRAGGINIQYF
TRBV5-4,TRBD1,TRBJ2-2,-,TGTGCCAGCAGCTTCCTCAGGGGGCTGGGCACCGGGGAGCTGTTTTTT,CASSFLRGLGTGELFF
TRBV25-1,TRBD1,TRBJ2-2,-,TGTGCCAGCAGCGACAGGGGGCGATTGATCGGGGAGCTGTTTTTT,CASSDRGRLIGELFF
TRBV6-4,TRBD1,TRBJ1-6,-,TGTGCCAGCAGTGAATTGGGACAGGGTAATTCACCCCTCCACTTT,CASSELGQGNSPLHF